This record covers a single T cell receptor beta chain. This clonotype came up a few times. Which antigen it targets is not known. No base qualities exist here, and no much larger clone lies one base off it. Deletion took 7 bases off V and 0 bases off J, with a span of 16 bases between the germline ends. The CDR3 runs 15 residues from the cysteine to the phenylalanine. Kept here is only the CDR3 DNA, which spans 45 bases and is read in frame from base 1. The germline V gene yields SGHRS for CDR1 and YFSETQ for CDR2. Libraries were constructed by multiplex PCR. Sequencing used an Illumina HiSeq 4000. CDR3 regions were amplified by Arm-PCR with iRepertoire HTBI primers to construct TCR beta libraries. Gel purification was performed on PCR products prior to sequencing. In the original analysis: Across samples, some 62 TRBV and 13 to 15 TRBJ segments were identified and used for gene usage analysis of CDR3 amino acid clonotypes. Filtered high-quality paired reads were merged into contigs using COPE and FqMerger. BLAST was used to align contigs to the IMGT TRBV, TRBD and TRBJ reference genes, and CDR3 was defined following IMGT. Highly expanded clones were defined as clonotypes with a frequency above 0.1%. Shannon entropy served as the measure of repertoire diversity, while the Gini coefficient captured V-J evenness. A clonotype was considered public if more than one individual shared it. Starting from the raw public reads, TCRdb applied fastp trimming at Q25, assembled clones with MiXCR and retained in-frame beta chains. Under each unique CDR3 protein, matching rows form one entry showing the most common genes and DNA. None of the V and J calls come from the authors' own analysis; TCRdb made them. This sample has about 290,000 distinct CDR3 sequences in its table, and under 25% of those were observed once. The ten largest account for 56% of the sample.

These data are taken from a study of regulatory T cells in long-lasting Graves disease (dated by TCRdb to about 2021). Broadly, across the study: To count as having persistent Graves' disease, a patient had to have received antithyroid drug treatment for over 5 years with TSH receptor autoantibodies remaining persistently positive. Patients with persistent Graves' disease were compared with patients with newly diagnosed Graves' disease using TCR sequencing and RNA sequencing of peripheral blood. The study took place in China and was registered as a clinical trial. A total of some 35 samples underwent TCR sequencing, from about 13 patients with persistent Graves' disease and 20 or so patients with newly diagnosed Graves' disease. Persistent Graves' disease patients in the clinical cohort had taken antithyroid drugs for roughly ten years on average. Beyond this particular receptor, the publication reports: Sequencing and analysis were limited to the TCR beta chain. Preferential use of TRBV28, TRBJ1-2 and TRBJ2-5 was observed in persistent disease, whereas TRBV20-1 and TRBJ2-1 were favored in newly diagnosed disease. As a limitation, the authors acknowledged that the small sample size may reduce accuracy. Persistent patients shared more public clonotypes among themselves (fewer than 3,000) than newly diagnosed patients did (more than 950). Only peripheral blood was studied, because thyroid tissue, the primary lesion, was inaccessible. Compared with newly diagnosed patients, patients with persistent Graves' disease had lower TCR Shannon entropy and fewer highly expanded clones, which suggests clonal expansion.

In light of the paper, this sample's time point label describes: persistent/refractory GD, antithyroid drugs over 5 years with positive TRAb. For both TCR sequencing and RNA sequencing, RNA was extracted from PBMCs in TRIzol. Graves' disease was diagnosed according to American Thyroid Association guidelines. Recruitment of patients was carried out at an endocrinology department in Xi'an, China. From each patient, around 9 milliliters of peripheral blood was collected into an EDTA anticoagulant tube. Ficoll Paque Plus density gradient separation was used to isolate PBMCs, and no additional T cell sorting was done. An Agilent 2100 Bioanalyzer and agarose gel were used to check RNA quality, and a NanoDrop 2000 was used to measure RNA concentration.

The material sequenced was peripheral blood mononuclear cells (PBMCs), taken when the disease was refractory, from a patient treated with antithyroid drugs. The clonotype comes from a female donor with Graves disease. The chain is encoded by TRBV5-1 joined to TRBJ1-2; TRBD1 might be the D gene, on 6 matching bases. The DNA reads as follows: TGCGCCAGCGGGGGCCCTTCGACCCCTAACTATGGCTACACCTTC. This translates into CASGGPSTPNYGYTF.